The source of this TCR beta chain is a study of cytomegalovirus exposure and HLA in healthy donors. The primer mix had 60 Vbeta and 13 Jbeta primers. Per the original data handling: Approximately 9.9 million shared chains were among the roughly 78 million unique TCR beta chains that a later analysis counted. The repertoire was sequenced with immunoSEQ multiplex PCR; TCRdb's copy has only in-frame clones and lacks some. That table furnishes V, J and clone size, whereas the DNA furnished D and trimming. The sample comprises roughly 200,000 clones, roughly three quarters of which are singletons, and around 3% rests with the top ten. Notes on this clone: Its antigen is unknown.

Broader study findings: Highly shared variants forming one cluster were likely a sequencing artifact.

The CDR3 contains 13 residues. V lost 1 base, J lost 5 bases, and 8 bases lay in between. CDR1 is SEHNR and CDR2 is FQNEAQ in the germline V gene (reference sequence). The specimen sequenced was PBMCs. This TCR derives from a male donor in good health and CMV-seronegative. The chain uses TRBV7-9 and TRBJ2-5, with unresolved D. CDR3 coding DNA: TGTGCCAGCAGCTTAGTCGAGTCGGAGACCCAGTACTTC. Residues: CASSLVESETQYF.